This entry lists 18 T cell receptor beta chains sequenced from one sample in a study of T cells in Graves' hyperthyroidism and ophthalmopathy. From RNA transcripts, TCR beta CDR3 regions were amplified. The TCR CDR3 was amplified in a first-round RT-PCR using the HTBI primer set. Using its own MiXCR run on the multiplex PCR reads, TCRdb lists one record per CDR3 protein. The sample consists of under 350,000 distinct CDR3 sequences, around 15% of them appearing once. The sample consisted of blood. These TCRs come from a woman between 55 and 75 years old with Graves' ophthalmopathy.

This clonotype was recorded at least ten times. The rearrangement joins TRBV12-3 or TRBV12-4 to TRBJ2-1; TRBD2 might be the D (5 bases). Trimming cost V 2 bases and J 8 bases, with 13 bases left between them. This CDR3 contains 14 residues. The chain's CDR3 is CASSLLASGDEQFF. CDR3 bases: TGTGCCAGCAGTTTATTAGCGTCAGGTGATGAGCAGTTCTTC.

The rearrangement links TRBV18 to TRBJ2-7; possibly TRBD1 for D (6 bases). In germline, CDR1 is KGHSH, CDR2 LQKENI. The V end was cut by 2 bases, the J end by 5 bases, with 13 bases between. The CDR3 is 14 amino acids. The CDR3 DNA is TGTGCCAGCTCACCAAGTCGGGACAAAAACGAGCAGTACTTC. Translated: CASSPSRDKNEQYF.

Many counts were recorded for this clonotype. The chain recombines TRBV5-1 with TRBJ2-7; TRBD1 aligns across 7 bases. The germline CDR1 and CDR2 sequences are SGHRS and YFSETQ. The CDR3 is 15 residues long. The V gene end was trimmed by 1 base and the J gene end by 5 bases; junction bases not matched to a gene: 9. CDR3 sequence reads: CASSLLPGQENEQYF. CDR3 DNA sequence: TGCGCCAGCAGCTTGCTACCCGGACAGGAGAACGAGCAGTACTTC.

This clonotype appeared many times. The chain has TRBV2 and TRBJ1-5, with 7 bases aligning to TRBD1. Trimming took 6 bases from V and 0 from J; bases not matched to a gene: 2. Germline V gene sequence: CDR1 SNHLY, CDR2 FYNNEI. CDR3 length equals 14 residues. CDR3 loop: CASSWDSSNQPQHF. DNA of the CDR3: TGTGCCAGCAGCTGGGACAGTAGCAATCAGCCCCAGCATTTT.

The rearrangement uses TRBV6-1 and TRBJ2-6; D unresolved. CDR1 MNHNS and CDR2 SASEGT come from the germline V gene. The V and J ends lost 8 bases and 0 bases respectively, with 11 bases between them. CDR3 length: 15 amino acids. DNA of the CDR3: TGTGCCAGCCAAAGTACGATCTCTGGGGCCAACGTCCTGACTTTC. Amino acids: CASQSTISGANVLTF.

This clonotype came up many times. The chain employs TRBV24-1 and TRBJ2-2; TRBD2 agrees at 8 bases. The CDR3 is made up of 17 amino acids. V lost 4 bases and J lost 3; bases outside the gene matches: 9. From germline, CDR1 is KGHDR and CDR2 SFDVKD. The CDR3 protein is CATSDRGTRKYTGELFF. CDR3 in DNA: TGTGCCACCAGTGACCGAGGGACTAGAAAGTACACCGGGGAGCTGTTTTTT.

This clonotype occurred many times. The chain couples TRBV20-1 to TRBJ2-1; a possible D gene is TRBD2 (6 bases). The CDR3 totals 12 residues. V was pared by 4 bases and J by 7 bases, with 11 bases between. Looked up from germline, CDR1 is DFQATT and CDR2 is SNEGSKA (reference sequence). The DNA for the CDR3 is TGCAGTGCTATTAGGAGGGGTAATGAGCAGTTCTTC. Its protein is CSAIRRGNEQFF.

The rearrangement joins TRBV5-1 to TRBJ2-7; D unresolved. The CDR3 runs 15 residues. The germline V and J ends were trimmed by 4 bases and 0 bases, with 14 bases remaining between them. Germline V CDR1 and CDR2: SGHRS, YFSETQ. CDR3 in amino acids: CASSPDGRLSYEQYF. In DNA, the CDR3 is TGCGCCAGCAGCCCGGACGGCAGGCTCTCCTACGAGCAGTACTTC.

In its sample, this clonotype was seen once. J is TRBJ2-2 and V is TRBV18; 10 nucleotides align to TRBD2. J gave up 0 bases and V 5 bases, and 9 bases lay outside the gene matches. In germline, CDR1 is KGHSH, CDR2 LQKENI. This CDR3 has 18 amino acids. The CDR3 bases are TGTGCCAGCTCAGAGGGCCGACTAGCGGGTCCGAACACCGGGGAGCTGTTTTTT. Translation gives CASSEGRLAGPNTGELFF.

The gene calls are TRBV10-3 and TRBJ1-2, with no clear D. Germline V gives CDR1 ENHRY, CDR2 SYGVKD. There are 13 residues in the CDR3. Trimming left V 10 bases short and J 0 bases short, with 12 bases between. Written as DNA, the CDR3 is TGTGCCACCACCCCGGAGCCTAACTATGGCTACACCTTC. Translated: CATTPEPNYGYTF.

The rearrangement uses TRBV12-5 and TRBJ2-7; D might be TRBD2 (6 bases). V lost 5 bases to trimming and J lost 6 bases, with 11 bases between them. The CDR3 spans 12 residues. Germline V lookup: CDR1 LGHNT, CDR2 FRNRAP. CDR3 in amino acids: CASGPDGGEQYF. Here the CDR3 DNA reads TGTGCTAGTGGTCCCGACGGGGGCGAGCAGTACTTC.

Only a few counts were recorded for this clonotype. This rearrangement joins TRBV28 to TRBJ2-2; 9 bases match TRBD1. With V trimmed by 5 bases and J by 3 bases, 4 bases remained unmatched. The CDR3 length is 15 residues. Germline V gene lookup returns CDR1 MDHEN and CDR2 SYDVKM. DNA for the CDR3: TGTGCCAGCAGTACAGGGGGCTCGTACACCGGGGAGCTGTTTTTT. Its translation: CASSTGGSYTGELFF.

This chain joins TRBV7-6 and TRBJ2-2; weak D call: TRBD1 (6 bases). V lost 1 base and J lost 6, with 15 bases in between. Germline CDR1 reads SGHVS; CDR2 reads FNYEAQ. This CDR3 comprises 16 residues. The CDR3: CASSLVTGLFPGELFF. CDR3 bases: TGTGCCAGCAGCTTAGTAACAGGGTTGTTCCCCGGGGAGCTGTTTTTT.

A word on this clonotype: One end of the junction does not line up with germline, which may come from a read error. The chain carries TRBV29-1 and TRBJ2-1; possibly TRBD1 for D (6 bases). The germline V gene encodes CDR1 SQVTM and CDR2 ANQGSEA. CDR3 length equals 11 residues. DNA for the CDR3: TGCAGCGTTGAGTATAGTAGGGGGTTGGTCTTC. Protein product: CSVEYSRGLVF.

This clonotype was recorded many times. This rearrangement joins TRBV5-1 to TRBJ2-7; 8 nucleotides match TRBD2. Germline V gene lookup returns CDR1 SGHRS and CDR2 YFSETQ. V dropped 3 bases and J dropped 1; count of bases not matched to a gene: 6. The CDR3 is 15 residues long. The CDR3 sequence: CASSSGLGLSYEQYF. In nucleotides, the CDR3 is TGCGCCAGCAGCTCGGGACTAGGCTTGTCCTACGAGCAGTACTTC. Full variable domain (outside the CDR3, taken from reference TRBV5-1 and TRBJ2-7): KAGVTQTPRYLIKTRGQQVTLSCSPISGHRSVSWYQQTPGQGLQFLFEYFSETQRNKGNFPGRFSGRQFSNSRSEMNVSTLELGDSALYLCASSSGLGLSYEQYFGPGTRLTVT.

This clonotype was counted between two and nine times. This chain connects TRBV25-1 to TRBJ2-3, with D perhaps TRBD1 (7 bases). Germline V lookup: CDR1 MGHDK, CDR2 SYGVNS. The CDR3 contains 15 residues. V was trimmed by 4 bases and J by 0 bases, leaving 11 bases between them. CDR3 nucleotide sequence: TGTGCCAGCAGTGTGACAGGGAGGAGCACAGATACGCAGTATTTT. It encodes CASSVTGRSTDTQYF. Based on the CDR3 plus reference TRBV25-1 and TRBJ2-3, the full variable domain is EADIYQTPRYLVIGTGKKITLECSQTMGHDKMYWYQQDPGMELHLIHYSYGVNSTEKGDLSSESTVSRIRTEHFPLTLESARPSHTSQYLCASSVTGRSTDTQYFGPGTRLTVL.

This clonotype was observed at least ten times. The chain uses TRBV18 and TRBJ2-5; possibly TRBD2 for D (6 bases). Trimming removed 4 bases at V and 4 bases at J, with 19 bases between. The germline gives CDR1 KGHSH, CDR2 LQKENI. This CDR3 has 16 residues. CDR3 DNA: TGTGCCAGCTCACGAGGAGGCACGGGGGTTGGAGAGACCCAGTACTTC. It codes for CASSRGGTGVGETQYF.

The chain combines TRBV7-2 with TRBJ1-4, with D tentatively TRBD1 (5 bases). The CDR3 sequence is 14 residues long. Trimming removed 5 bases from V and 10 bases from J, with 17 bases in between. Germline V CDR1 and CDR2: SGHTA, FQGNSA. The CDR3 coding sequence is TGTGCCAGCAGCCCTCCGGGACGGGCAGGAAAACTGTTTTTT. Protein product: CASSPPGRAGKLFF.